The 14 T cell receptor beta chains reported below all come from one sample, sequenced in a study of CD8 T cells in ankylosing spondylitis. MiXCR, run by TCRdb on the 5' RACE reads, gives a single entry per CDR3 protein. The table has a few hundred thousand distinct CDR3 sequences, 8% to 11% seen once. The sample taken for sequencing was blood, either unsorted or a sorted T cell fraction (not recorded which). Receptors originate from a male donor with ankylosing spondylitis or in good health (not recorded which).

This clonotype was detected many times. The V gene is TRBV7-2, the J gene TRBJ2-2; unclear D gene. This CDR3 contains 15 residues. V shed 1 base and J shed 1 base, with 7 bases lying between them. Germline loops: CDR1 SGHTA, CDR2 FQGNSA. Here the CDR3 reads CASSLEPRNTGELFF. The CDR3 region has the DNA TGTGCCAGCAGCTTAGAACCCAGGAACACCGGGGAGCTGTTTTTT. Complete variable domain (other parts from reference TRBV7-2 and TRBJ2-2): GAGVSQSPSNKVTEKGKDVELRCDPISGHTALYWYRQSLGQGLEFLIYFQGNSAPDKSGLPSDRFSAERTGGSVSTLTIQRTQQEDSAVYLCASSLEPRNTGELFFGEGSRLTVL.

This clonotype was seen repeatedly, ten times or more. V usage is TRBV10-3 and J usage is TRBJ2-1, with D possibly being TRBD1 (6 bases). CDR3 size: 16 residues. Trimming removed 6 bases at V and 8 bases at J, with 23 bases between. CDR1 and CDR2 (germline): ENHRY, SYGVKD. CDR3 region: CAISGQFSRTIDEQFF. CDR3 DNA: TGTGCCATCAGCGGACAGTTCTCTCGGACAATCGATGAGCAGTTCTTC.

This sequence joins TRBV5-1 and TRBJ2-7; tentatively, D is TRBD1 or TRBD2 (6 bases each). CDR3 length: 16 residues. V was trimmed by 4 bases and J by 3 bases, leaving 20 bases between them. Germline V CDR1 and CDR2: SGHRS, YFSETQ. CDR3 DNA sequence: TGCGCCAGCAGCCTGGTTCTAGGGGGGAACTTCTACGAGCAGTACTTC. Translating gives CASSLVLGGNFYEQYF.

This clonotype was seen repeatedly, ten times or more. V is TRBV5-1 and J is TRBJ1-1, with 7 bases aligning to TRBD1. J lost 2 bases, V lost 6 bases, and 10 bases had no gene match. Germline CDR1 SGHRS, CDR2 YFSETQ. The CDR3 consists of 15 residues. The CDR3 DNA follows: TGCGCCAGCACACCTTCGACAGGGCCCAACACTGAAGCTTTCTTT. Its protein product is CASTPSTGPNTEAFF.

The sample holds many counts of this clonotype. The genes are TRBV7-2 and TRBJ2-7; possible D gene TRBD1, 5 bases. There are 13 residues in the CDR3. CDR1 SGHTA and CDR2 FQGNSA come from the germline V gene. The V and J ends lost 3 bases and 7 bases respectively, with 13 bases between them. The CDR3 loop is CASSFAGFGEQYF. In nucleotides, the CDR3 is TGTGCCAGCAGCTTTGCAGGGTTTGGAGAGCAGTACTTC.

This clonotype has ten or more counts. The chain joins TRBV12-3 or TRBV12-4 to TRBJ2-7, with 10 bases matching TRBD1. CDR3 size: 17 residues. J was trimmed by 2 bases and V by 3 bases; bases with no gene match: 10. CDR3 residues: CASSLGLGQGPPYEQYF. The CDR3 coding sequence is TGTGCCAGCAGTTTGGGCCTGGGACAGGGGCCCCCCTACGAGCAGTACTTC.

At least ten counts were recorded for this clonotype. The genes are TRBV27 and TRBJ2-1, with D perhaps TRBD2 (7 bases). V shed 5 bases and J shed 4 bases, with 21 bases lying between them. The CDR3 has 17 residues. Germline CDR1 reads MNHEY; CDR2 reads SMNVEV (reference sequence). The CDR3 here is CASSPRTAGGFYNEQFF. CDR3 in DNA: TGTGCCAGCAGTCCAAGGACAGCCGGGGGGTTTTACAATGAGCAGTTCTTC.

This clonotype was counted ten times or more. The chain joins TRBV20-1 to TRBJ2-2, with D possibly being TRBD1 or TRBD2 (5 bases each). The CDR3 extends over 15 amino acids. V gave up 8 bases and J gave up 5 bases, with 21 bases separating them. Per germline, CDR1 DFQATT and CDR2 SNEGSKA (reference sequence). The chain's CDR3 is CSLSGRQGLTGELFF. The CDR3 DNA is TGCAGTCTCAGCGGCCGGCAGGGTCTGACCGGGGAGCTGTTTTTT.

This chain links TRBV20-1 with TRBJ2-2; TRBD1 aligns across 7 bases. Germline CDR1 reads DFQATT; CDR2 reads SNEGSKA (reference sequence). The CDR3 has 17 residues. The CDR3 coding sequence is TGCTGTGTTCGTTCGACAGGGACCGTCTCCAGCACCGGGGAGCTGTTTTTT. It encodes CCVRSTGTVSSTGELFF.

This clonotype has ten or more counts. The chain carries TRBV3-1 and TRBJ2-2, with D unresolved. Germline V gene data show CDR1 as LGHDT and CDR2 as YNNKEL (reference sequence). The CDR3 loop spans 15 amino acids. Trimming took 4 bases from V and 5 from J, leaving 14 bases between them. In DNA, the CDR3 is TGTGCCAGCAGCCGTGGCAGCCAACAGACCGGGGAGCTGTTTTTT. It specifies CASSRGSQQTGELFF.

This clonotype was observed many times. The chain couples TRBV5-1 to TRBJ2-1; 8 bases agree with TRBD2. Unmatched junction bases numbered 7, after V lost 3 bases and J lost 2 bases. Germline loops: CDR1 SGHRS, CDR2 YFSETQ. The CDR3 contains 16 residues. The CDR3 region has the DNA TGCGCCAGCAGCTCCCAAAGCGGGGGCGCCTACAATGAGCAGTTCTTC. It is translated as CASSSQSGGAYNEQFF. Supplemented by reference TRBV5-1 and TRBJ2-1, the full variable domain reads KAGVTQTPRYLIKTRGQQVTLSCSPISGHRSVSWYQQTPGQGLQFLFEYFSETQRNKGNFPGRFSGRQFSNSRSEMNVSTLELGDSALYLCASSSQSGGAYNEQFFGPGTRLTVL.

Comment on this clonotype: A much larger clone sits a single nucleotide away, making a read error possible. The V gene is TRBV12-3 or TRBV12-4, the J gene TRBJ1-2; TRBD1 might be the D (6 bases). The CDR3 is made up of 13 amino acids. V was pared by 7 bases and J by 4 bases, with 13 bases between. The CDR3 region is CASIKQGPYGYTF. DNA for the CDR3: TGTGCCAGCATTAAACAGGGCCCCTATGGCTACACCTTC.

At least ten counts were recorded for this clonotype. This chain connects TRBV4-2 to TRBJ2-3, with D maybe TRBD2 (7 bases). The length of the CDR3 is 18 residues. V was shortened by 0 bases and J by 4 bases, with 20 bases between the two germline ends. The germline CDR1 and CDR2 sequences are LGHNA and YNFKEQ. DNA of the CDR3: TGTGCCAGCAGCCAAGAGGGATCGGAGGGGGGGCCGGCAGATACGCAGTATTTT. Encoded protein: CASSQEGSEGGPADTQYF.

The V call is TRBV30, the J call TRBJ1-2, with a possible D match to TRBD1 (5 bases). With 0 bases removed from V and 4 bases from J, the gap between germline ends came to 12 bases. Germline V lookup: CDR1 GTSNPN, CDR2 SVGIG (reference sequence). CDR3 size: 14 residues. CDR3 sequence (DNA): TGTGCCTGGAGTGTGGGAGGGACGGGCTATGGCTACACCTTC. It translates to CAWSVGGTGYGYTF.